A single sample gave rise to the 16 T cell receptor delta chains below, sequenced in a study of Vδ1+ human thymocytes. Notes on the study in general: Thymic TRG and TRD repertoires appeared highly polyclonal.

The template was reverse-transcribed extracted RNA. CDR3 amplicons came from multiplex PCR with pooled V-gene forward and constant-region reverse primers. TCRdb reanalysed the multiplex PCR reads with CATT. The sample has tens of thousands of delta-chain clones, more than 15% seen once. These receptors' antigens are unknown. The sequenced sample consisted of Vdelta1+ gamma-delta thymocytes from the thymus. Subset denoted: FACS-sorted CD3+ TCRalphabeta- TCRVdelta1+ TCRVdelta2- thymocytes. These TCRs come from a boy younger than two who had congenital heart surgery.

This clone showed up just a few times. V usage is TRDV1 and J usage is TRDJ1; 13 bases are a match to TRDD3. CDR3 length equals 20 residues. V was pared by 2 bases and J by 6 bases, with 18 bases of the junction left unmatched. Looked up from germline, CDR1 is TSWWSYY and CDR2 is QGS. The CDR3 sequence: CALGEWISPTGGYAANKLIF. The CDR3 DNA is TGTGCTCTTGGGGAATGGATATCCCCAACTGGGGGATACGCCGCCAATAAACTCATCTTT.

The chain uses TRDV1 and TRDJ1, with 12 bases fitting TRDD3. The CDR3 runs 18 residues. CDR1 is TSWWSYY, CDR2 QGS, per germline. After removal of 1 base from V and 1 base from J, the junction contained 7 bases not matched to a gene. CDR3 sequence (DNA): TGTGCTCTTGGGGAACACGCCTACTGGGGGATACTCACCGATAAACTCATCTTT. This encodes CALGEHAYWGILTDKLIF.

A few counts support this clone. The rearrangement uses TRDV1 and TRDJ1, with 7 bases matching TRDD2. Germline loops: CDR1 TSWWSYY, CDR2 QGS. This CDR3 comprises 19 residues. The V and J ends lost 4 bases and 0 bases, in that order; junction bases with no gene match: 17. CDR3 loop: CALGGFFLLNDLNTDKLIF. For the CDR3, the DNA is TGTGCTCTTGGGGGGTTCTTCCTATTGAATGACCTCAACACCGATAAACTCATCTTT.

The chain employs TRDV1 and TRDJ1, with 10 bases lining up with TRDD3. Germline V gene data show CDR1 as TSWWSYY and CDR2 as QGS. CDR3 length: 22 amino acids. The trim removed 4 bases at V and 2 bases at J, leaving 25 bases unmatched. CDR3 region: CALGGPIVLTYRLWGITDKLIF. CDR3 DNA sequence: TGTGCTCTTGGGGGTCCGATCGTCCTCACTTATAGGCTCTGGGGGATAACCGATAAACTCATCTTT.

The sample holds a few counts of this clone. V gene TRDV1 combines with J gene TRDJ2; D may match TRDD2 or TRDD3 (6 bases each). Trimming took 0 bases from V and 3 from J, leaving 26 bases between them. Germline values: CDR1 TSWWSYY, CDR2 QGS. The CDR3 length is 21 residues. CDR3 loop: CALGELPFPRSWGAMTAQLFF. The CDR3 DNA is TGTGCTCTTGGGGAACTGCCCTTCCCAAGGTCCTGGGGTGCAATGACAGCACAACTCTTCTTT.

The rearrangement joins TRDV1 to TRDJ1, with 8 bases aligning to TRDD3. The CDR3 loop spans 23 amino acids. Germline V lookup: CDR1 TSWWSYY, CDR2 QGS. Losses at the gene ends were 0 bases for V and 0 bases for J; bases not matched to a gene: 24. The CDR3 DNA reads as TGTGCTCTTGGGGAACTAGAGGCTTACTCCCCGTACTGGGGGCTGAAGTACACCGATAAACTCATCTTT. Amino acids: CALGELEAYSPYWGLKYTDKLIF.

This clone showed up just once. The gene calls are TRDV1 and TRDJ1; D remains unclear. This CDR3 is 12 amino acids long. Trimming took off 2 bases at V and 1 base at J, with 2 bases between the two ends. The germline CDR1 and CDR2 sequences are TSWWSYY and QGS. CDR3 coding DNA: TGTGCTCTTGGGGAAAGCACCGATAAACTCATCTTT. Translated, it gives CALGESTDKLIF.

This chain joins TRDV1 and TRDJ1; 9 bases are shared with TRDD2. CDR1 and CDR2 (germline): TSWWSYY, QGS. The CDR3 consists of 22 residues. The trim removed 5 bases at V and 7 bases at J, leaving 32 bases unmatched. CDR3 DNA sequence: TGTGCTCTTGGGCTGGTGCGCCTTCCTACGTCGCGAGTGGGGCTAAATCCCAGTAAACTCATCTTT. Translation: CALGLVRLPTSRVGLNPSKLIF.

This clone was recorded a few times. The rearrangement uses TRDV1 and TRDJ1, with 9 nucleotides matching TRDD3. Germline trimming cut 0 bases from V and 10 bases from J; bases unmatched to any gene: 18. This CDR3 is built from 18 residues. Germline loops: CDR1 TSWWSYY, CDR2 QGS. The CDR3, as DNA: TGTGCTCTTGGGGAACTAGTCCCCTACGAACTGGGGATACGGGGACTCATCTTT. Protein product: CALGELVPYELGIRGLIF.

A few counts support this clone. J is TRDJ1 and V is TRDV1; 9 positions match TRDD3. The V gene's germline CDR1 is TSWWSYY and CDR2 QGS. The ends lost 0 bases at V and 0 bases at J; junction bases unmatched: 17. This CDR3 comprises 21 residues. This chain's CDR3 is CALGELKGRTGGRIHTDKLIF. The CDR3 coding sequence is TGTGCTCTTGGGGAACTTAAAGGACGTACTGGGGGACGCATCCACACCGATAAACTCATCTTT.

This clone was seen a handful of times. The chain combines TRDV1 with TRDJ1; 7 bases line up with TRDD3. In germline, CDR1 is TSWWSYY, CDR2 QGS. This CDR3 region has 20 residues. V gave up 1 base and J gave up 0 bases; unmatched junction bases: 17. The CDR3 DNA sequence: TGTGCTCTTGGGGAACCCAGCGGGTGGCTCTGGGGGCTCTACACCGATAAACTCATCTTT. This translates into CALGEPSGWLWGLYTDKLIF.

This clone occurred a few times. The rearrangement joins TRDV1 to TRDJ1; 7 nucleotides agree with TRDD3. The CDR3 has 18 residues. CDR1 is TSWWSYY, CDR2 QGS, per germline. The J segment lost 1 base and the V segment lost 5 bases, leaving 16 bases of the junction unmatched. The CDR3 here is CALGKAIRGIRGTDKLIF. In DNA form, the CDR3 reads TGTGCTCTTGGGAAGGCCATACGGGGGATCCGAGGCACCGATAAACTCATCTTT.

Judged by abundance, this clone is medium-sized. The chain links TRDV2 to TRDJ1; the D is unclear. The length of the CDR3 is 13 residues. CDR1 is GEAIGNYY and CDR2 is EKD in the germline V gene. The V end lost 0 bases, the J end lost 2 bases, and 6 bases lay between the germline ends. The CDR3 DNA reads TGTGCCTGTGACACCCCCGGGACCGATAAACTCATCTTT. Translated: CACDTPGTDKLIF.

This clone has only a few counts. The sample holds other DNA sequences that translate to the same CDR3. The chain joins TRDV1 to TRDJ1; 9 bases agree with TRDD2. After removal of 4 bases from V and 0 bases from J, the junction contained 27 bases not matched to a gene. This CDR3 is built from 23 residues. Per germline, CDR1 TSWWSYY and CDR2 QGS. This chain's CDR3 is CALGAFLPIPHQDGGPYTDKLIF. DNA for the CDR3: TGTGCTCTTGGGGCCTTCCTACCCATACCACACCAGGATGGGGGACCGTACACCGATAAACTCATCTTT.

The gene calls are TRDV2 and TRDJ1; D is tentatively TRDD2 or TRDD3 (5 bases each). This CDR3 has 18 residues. Trimming removed 3 bases from V and 0 bases from J, with 22 bases in between. Germline V lookup: CDR1 GEAIGNYY, CDR2 EKD. The CDR3 reads CACDLPLRGWEDTDKLIF. CDR3 in DNA: TGTGCCTGTGACCTCCCCCTACGGGGCTGGGAGGACACCGATAAACTCATCTTT.

This chain uses TRDV1 with TRDJ1; D ambiguous. Germline CDR1 is TSWWSYY and CDR2 is QGS. The CDR3 extends over 16 amino acids. Trimming took 4 bases from V and 0 from J, leaving 15 bases between them. CDR3 amino acids: CALGGFTRGNTDKLIF. CDR3 DNA: TGTGCTCTTGGGGGATTTACCCGAGGGAACACCGATAAACTCATCTTT.